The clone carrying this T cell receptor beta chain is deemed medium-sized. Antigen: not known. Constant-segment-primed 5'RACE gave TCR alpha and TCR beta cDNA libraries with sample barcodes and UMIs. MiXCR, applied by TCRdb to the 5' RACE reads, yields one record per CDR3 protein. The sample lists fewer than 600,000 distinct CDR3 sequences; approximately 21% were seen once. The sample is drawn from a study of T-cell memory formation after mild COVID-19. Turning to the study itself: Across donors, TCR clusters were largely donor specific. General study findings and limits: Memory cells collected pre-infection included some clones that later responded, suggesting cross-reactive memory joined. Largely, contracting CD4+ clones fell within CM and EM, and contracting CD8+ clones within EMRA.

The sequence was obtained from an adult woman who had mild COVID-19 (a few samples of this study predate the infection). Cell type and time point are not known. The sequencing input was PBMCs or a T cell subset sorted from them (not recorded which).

CDR3 residues: CASSSGTSGRSSYNEQFF. CDR3 nucleotides: TGCGCCAGCAGCTCCGGGACTAGCGGGAGGAGCTCCTACAATGAGCAGTTCTTC. This chain joins TRBV5-1 and TRBJ2-1, with TRBD2 identical over 15 bases. CDR3 length: 18 residues. V was clipped by 3 bases and J by 0 bases; unmatched bases: 4. Germline V gene data show CDR1 as SGHRS and CDR2 as YFSETQ.